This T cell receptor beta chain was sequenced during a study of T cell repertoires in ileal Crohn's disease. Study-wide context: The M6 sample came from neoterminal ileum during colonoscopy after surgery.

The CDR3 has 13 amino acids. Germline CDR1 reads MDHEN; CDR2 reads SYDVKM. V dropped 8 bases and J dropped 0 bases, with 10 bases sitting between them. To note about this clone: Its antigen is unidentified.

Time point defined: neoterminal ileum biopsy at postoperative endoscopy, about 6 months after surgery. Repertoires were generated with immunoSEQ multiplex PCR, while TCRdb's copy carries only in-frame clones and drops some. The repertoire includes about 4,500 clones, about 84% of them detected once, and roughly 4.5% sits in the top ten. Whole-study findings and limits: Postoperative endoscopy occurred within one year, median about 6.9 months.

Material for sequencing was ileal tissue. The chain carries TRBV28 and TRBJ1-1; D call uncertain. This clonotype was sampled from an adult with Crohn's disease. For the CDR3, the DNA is TGTGCCAGCCAATCGACGGTGAACACTGAAGCTTTCTTT. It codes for CASQSTVNTEAFF.